This TCR beta chain was found in a study of cytomegalovirus exposure and HLA in healthy donors. In regard to this clone: The antigen is not known.

The CDR3 has 14 amino acids. The V end was cut by 0 bases, the J end by 2 bases, with 7 bases between. Germline loops: CDR1 LNHDA, CDR2 SQIVND (reference sequence). Study outcomes and limitations: Presence/absence analyses assumed roughly uniform sequencing depth across donors.

Both 60 Vbeta primers and 13 Jbeta primers went into the PCR. Sequencing was performed with immunoSEQ multiplex PCR; in TCRdb, only in-frame clones are kept and a portion is missing. The sample lists 150,000 or so clones; approximately 81% were seen once. The gene calls are TRBV19 and TRBJ1-2, with D unresolved. Sequencing was carried out using PBMCs. The origin of this receptor is a man between 18 and 29 years old in good health and CMV-seropositive. The CDR3 spells CASSIETGNYGYTF. The CDR3 DNA reads as TGTGCCAGTAGTATAGAGACGGGAAACTATGGCTACACCTTC.